The TCR beta chain described here comes from a study of blood T cell repertoires in COVID-19 (dated by TCRdb to 2018 to 2021). With respect to the entire study: Samples covering the acute and convalescent phases of COVID-19 were provided by collaborators in the United States, Italy and Spain. Where available, HLA class I and class II types were taken from metadata supplied by the sample provider and were not determined by assay-based typing. The sample metadata nearly always contained a de-identified subject ID, COVID-19 status, age in years and sex. Samples were obtained from the ongoing ImmuneRACE study (first 160 participants) and from approximately 1,200 subjects provided by 6 global collaborators. The repertoires were made available in a free public database intended to serve as a resource for research on the immune response to SARS-CoV-2. The material from the prospective study consisted of cDNA or gDNA derived from T cells, B-cell-depleted T cells, or PBMCs. The dataset comprised deeply sampled blood TCRbeta repertoires from subjects exposed to, actively infected with, or recovered from COVID-19.

As encoded in the germline V gene (reference sequence), CDR1 is SEHNR while CDR2 is FQNEAQ. The CDR3 has 19 amino acids, counting the end cysteine and phenylalanine. Solely the CDR3 DNA is kept, with 57 bases framed from the first base. V is reduced by 2 bases and J by 0 bases, leaving a spacing of 20 bases between them. With regard to this clone: The clone's antigen remains unknown. There are no base qualities to consult, and no much larger clone falls within one base.

Collaborating institutions collected whole blood in K2EDTA tubes following their own protocols. Collaborator samples were shipped for TCRbeta analysis as frozen whole blood, isolated PBMCs, or DNA extracted from either sample type. Overall results and qualifications from the work: The amount of clinical and demographic metadata varied by source and participant and was provided uncurated.

TCRbeta CDR3 regions were amplified from genomic DNA using the immunoSEQ Assay, a bias-controlled multiplex PCR. Processing in the source paper ran as follows. Nucleated cell counts per sample were estimated from amplification of reference gene primers within the assay. Sequence reads were collapsed and filtered to measure the absolute abundance of every unique TCRbeta CDR3 rearrangement. For each sample, productive Simpson clonality was calculated as the square root of Simpson's diversity index across productive rearrangements. TCRdb re-hosts the immuneACCESS table, in-frame sequences only. Its copies lack some clones; in the studies checked, an unresolved V gene accounts for under half of them, and the cause for the rest is not known. From that table come the V and J calls and clone size; the DNA was used to work out D and trimming. Counted in this sample were under 200,000 clones; 88% of them appeared once. The ten largest clones represent approximately 24% of the sample.

Sequences were obtained from peripheral blood. This clonotype originated in a man aged 55-75 years with acute or convalescent COVID-19. Rearrangement joined TRBV7-9 to TRBJ2-1; TRBD2 is possibly the D segment (5 matching bases). The sequenced DNA is TGTGCCAGCAGCTTAATTACGATATGGCGGGCTAGCTCCTACAATGAGCAGTTCTTC. It is translated as CASSLITIWRASSYNEQFF.